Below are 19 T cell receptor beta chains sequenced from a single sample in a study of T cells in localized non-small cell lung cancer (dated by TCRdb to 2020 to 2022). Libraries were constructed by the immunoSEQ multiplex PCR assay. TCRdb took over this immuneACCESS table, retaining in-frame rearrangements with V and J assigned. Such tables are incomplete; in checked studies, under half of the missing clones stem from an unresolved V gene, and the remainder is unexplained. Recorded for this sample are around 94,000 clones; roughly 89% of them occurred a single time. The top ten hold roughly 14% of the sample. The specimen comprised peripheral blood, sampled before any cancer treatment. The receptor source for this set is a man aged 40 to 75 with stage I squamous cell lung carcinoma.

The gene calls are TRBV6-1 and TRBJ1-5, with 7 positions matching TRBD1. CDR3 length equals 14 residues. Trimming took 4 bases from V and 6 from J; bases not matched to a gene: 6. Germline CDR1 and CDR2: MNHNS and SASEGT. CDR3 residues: CASSGQGLGQPQHF. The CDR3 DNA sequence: TGTGCCAGCAGTGGACAGGGTTTGGGTCAGCCCCAGCATTTT.

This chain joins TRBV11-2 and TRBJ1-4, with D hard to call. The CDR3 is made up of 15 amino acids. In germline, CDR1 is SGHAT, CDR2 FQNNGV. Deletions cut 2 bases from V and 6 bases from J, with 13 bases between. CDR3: CASSLTQTPYEKLFF. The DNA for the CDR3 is TGTGCCAGCAGCTTAACGCAAACCCCCTATGAAAAACTGTTTTTT.

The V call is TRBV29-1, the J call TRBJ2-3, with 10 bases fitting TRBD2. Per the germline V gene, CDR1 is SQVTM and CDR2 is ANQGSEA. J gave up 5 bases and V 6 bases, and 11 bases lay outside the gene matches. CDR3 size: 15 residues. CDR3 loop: CSVMQRGGLEDTQYF. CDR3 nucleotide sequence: TGCAGCGTCATGCAGCGGGGGGGCTTAGAAGATACGCAGTATTTT.

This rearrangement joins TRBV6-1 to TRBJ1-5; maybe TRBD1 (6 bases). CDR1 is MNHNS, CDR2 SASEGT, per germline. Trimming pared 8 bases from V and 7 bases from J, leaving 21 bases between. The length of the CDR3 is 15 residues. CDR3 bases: TGTGCCAGCTCGAACGTAGGGGGACACGGGCAGCCCCAGCATTTT. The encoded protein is CASSNVGGHGQPQHF.

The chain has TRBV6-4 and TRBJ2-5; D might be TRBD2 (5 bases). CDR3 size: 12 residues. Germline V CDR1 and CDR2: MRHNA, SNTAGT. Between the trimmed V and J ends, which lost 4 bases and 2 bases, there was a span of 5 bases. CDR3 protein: CASSGTQETQYF. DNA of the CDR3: TGTGCCAGCAGTGGGACTCAAGAGACCCAGTACTTC.

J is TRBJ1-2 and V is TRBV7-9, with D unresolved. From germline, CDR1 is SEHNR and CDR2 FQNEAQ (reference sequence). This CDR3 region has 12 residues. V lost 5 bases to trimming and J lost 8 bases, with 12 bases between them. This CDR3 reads CASSLGRRGYTF. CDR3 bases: TGTGCCAGCAGCCTAGGCAGACGAGGCTACACCTTC.

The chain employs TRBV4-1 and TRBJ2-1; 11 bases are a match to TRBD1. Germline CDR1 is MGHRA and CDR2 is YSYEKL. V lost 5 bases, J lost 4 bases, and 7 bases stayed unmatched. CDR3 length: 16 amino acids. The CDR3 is CASSYSGQGGYNEQFF. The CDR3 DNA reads TGCGCCAGCAGCTACTCGGGACAGGGGGGATACAATGAGCAGTTCTTC.

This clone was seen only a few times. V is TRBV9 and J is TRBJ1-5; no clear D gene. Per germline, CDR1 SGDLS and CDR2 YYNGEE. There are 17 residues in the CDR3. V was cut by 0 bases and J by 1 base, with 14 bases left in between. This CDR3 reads CASSVGSEGWSNQPQHF. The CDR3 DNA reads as TGTGCCAGCAGCGTAGGATCCGAGGGTTGGAGCAATCAGCCCCAGCATTTT.

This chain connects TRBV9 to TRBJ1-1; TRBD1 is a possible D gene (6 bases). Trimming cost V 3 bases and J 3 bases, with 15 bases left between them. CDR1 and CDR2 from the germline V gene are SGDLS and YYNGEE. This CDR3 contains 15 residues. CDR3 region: CASSANSRGYTEAFF. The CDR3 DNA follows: TGTGCCAGCAGCGCCAATTCTAGGGGGTACACTGAAGCTTTCTTT.

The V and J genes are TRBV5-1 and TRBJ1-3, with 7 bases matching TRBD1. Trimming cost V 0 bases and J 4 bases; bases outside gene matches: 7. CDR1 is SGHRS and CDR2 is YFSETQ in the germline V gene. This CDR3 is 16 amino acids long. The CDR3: CASSLANTGVGNTIYF. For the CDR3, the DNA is TGCGCCAGCAGCTTGGCAAATACAGGGGTCGGAAACACCATATATTTT.

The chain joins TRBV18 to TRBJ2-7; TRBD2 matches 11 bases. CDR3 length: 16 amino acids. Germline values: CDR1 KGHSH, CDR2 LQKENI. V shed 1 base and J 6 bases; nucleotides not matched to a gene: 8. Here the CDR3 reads CASSPLSGGAAAEQYF. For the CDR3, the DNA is TGTGCCAGCTCACCACTTAGCGGGGGGGCCGCCGCCGAGCAGTACTTC.

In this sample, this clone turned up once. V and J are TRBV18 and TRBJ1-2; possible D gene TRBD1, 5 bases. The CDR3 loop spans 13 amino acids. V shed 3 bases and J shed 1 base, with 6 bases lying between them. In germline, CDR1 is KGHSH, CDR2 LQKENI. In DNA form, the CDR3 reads TGTGCCAGCTCACCTGACAGTAACTATGGCTACACCTTC. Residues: CASSPDSNYGYTF.

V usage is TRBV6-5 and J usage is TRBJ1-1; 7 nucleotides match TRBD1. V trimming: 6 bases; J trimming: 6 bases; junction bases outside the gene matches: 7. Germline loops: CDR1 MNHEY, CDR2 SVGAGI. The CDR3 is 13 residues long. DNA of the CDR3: TGTGCCAGCAGCGACAGGGAAAAAGCTGAAGCTTTCTTT. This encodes CASSDREKAEAFF.

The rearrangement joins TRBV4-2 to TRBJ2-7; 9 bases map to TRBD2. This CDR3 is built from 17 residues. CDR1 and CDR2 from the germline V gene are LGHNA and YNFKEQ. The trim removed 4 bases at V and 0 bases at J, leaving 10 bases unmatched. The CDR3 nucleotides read TGTGCCAGCAGCCCTAGAGCCCTAGCGGGGACCTCCTACGAGCAGTACTTC. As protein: CASSPRALAGTSYEQYF.

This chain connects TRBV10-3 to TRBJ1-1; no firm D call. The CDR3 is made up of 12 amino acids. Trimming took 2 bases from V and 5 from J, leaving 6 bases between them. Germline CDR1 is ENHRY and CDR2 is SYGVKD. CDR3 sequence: CAISEMMTEAFF. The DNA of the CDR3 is TGTGCCATCAGTGAGATGATGACTGAAGCTTTCTTT.

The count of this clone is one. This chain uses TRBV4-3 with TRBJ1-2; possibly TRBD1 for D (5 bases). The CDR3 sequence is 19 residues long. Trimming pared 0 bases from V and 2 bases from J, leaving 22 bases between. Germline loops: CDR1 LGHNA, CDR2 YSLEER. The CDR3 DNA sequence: TGCGCCAGCAGCCAAGACCACGGGGGGGGGACCTTGGTGAACTATGGCTACACCTTC. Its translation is CASSQDHGGGTLVNYGYTF.

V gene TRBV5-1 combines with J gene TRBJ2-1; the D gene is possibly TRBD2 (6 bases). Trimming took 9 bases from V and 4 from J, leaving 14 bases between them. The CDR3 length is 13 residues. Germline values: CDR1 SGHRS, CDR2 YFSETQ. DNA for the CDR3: TGCGCCACCGGAGGGACTGCGTACAATGAGCAGTTCTTC. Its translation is CATGGTAYNEQFF.

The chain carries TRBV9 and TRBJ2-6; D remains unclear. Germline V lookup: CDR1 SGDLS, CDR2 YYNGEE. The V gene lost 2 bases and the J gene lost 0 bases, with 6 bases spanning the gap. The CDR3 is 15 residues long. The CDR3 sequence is CASSVDGSGANVLTF. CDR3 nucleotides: TGTGCCAGCAGCGTGGACGGCTCTGGGGCCAACGTCCTGACTTTC.

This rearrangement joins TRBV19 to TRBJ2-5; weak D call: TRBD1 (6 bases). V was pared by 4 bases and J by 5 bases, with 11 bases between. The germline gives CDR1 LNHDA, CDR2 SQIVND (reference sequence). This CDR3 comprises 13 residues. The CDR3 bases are TGTGCCAGTAGTACTCAGGGGTGGGAGACCCAGTACTTC. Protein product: CASSTQGWETQYF. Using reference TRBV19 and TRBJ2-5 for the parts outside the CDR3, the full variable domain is DGGITQSPKYLFRKEGQNVTLSCEQNLNHDAMYWYRQDPGQGLRLIYYSQIVNDFQKGDIAEGYSVSREKKESFPLTVTSAQKNPTAFYLCASSTQGWETQYFGPGTRLLVL.